These 2 T cell receptor beta chains came from one sample sequenced in a study of blood T cells in healthy people across ages (dated by TCRdb to between 2014 and 2016). Preparation of the library involved 5' RACE. Sequencing used an Illumina HiSeq 2500. A second roughly 7 to 11 cycle PCR used a sample-barcoded 5' primer and a J-beta primer mix. TCRdb reprocessing: public reads trimmed at Q25 with fastp, clones called with MiXCR, in-frame beta chains kept. Under each unique CDR3 protein, matching rows form one entry showing the most common genes and DNA. The table for this sample lists 700,000 or so distinct CDR3 sequences; roughly 43% of them were counted only once. The ten largest clones add up to about 30% of the sample. Sequenced: blood. The origin of the receptors is an elderly man in good health.

This clonotype has more than one count but fewer than ten. The chain joins TRBV20-1 to TRBJ2-5, with D unresolved. Germline V lookup: CDR1 DFQATT, CDR2 SNEGSKA (reference sequence). CDR3 length: 16 amino acids. V lost 2 bases and J lost 5, with 21 bases in between. The CDR3 DNA reads TGCAGTGCTAGAATCCATACAAAGTCATTAAGGGAGACCCAGTACTTC. This translates into CSARIHTKSLRETQYF.

This clonotype has a single count. The genes are TRBV7-9 and TRBJ1-5; unclear D gene. The CDR3 contains 14 residues. V gave up 1 base and J gave up 6 bases, with 10 bases separating them. Germline CDR1 and CDR2: SEHNR and FQNEAQ (reference sequence). The CDR3 reads CASSLDGVGQPQHF. CDR3 nucleotides: TGTGCCAGCAGCTTAGACGGGGTTGGTCAGCCCCAGCATTTT.